This T cell receptor beta chain was identified during a study of cytomegalovirus exposure and HLA in healthy donors. Study results and caveats: 87-base-pair reads could not separate some V segments, including TRBV6-2 and TRBV6-3. TCR beta V segments were, for the most part, productive about 90% or about 30% of the time in an earlier analysis. The listing of 150 to 200 TCR beta chains classed them as cytomegalovirus-associated. TCR association rates varied by HLA locus in a later analysis, with DRB1 highest and HLA-C lowest.

PCR was performed using 60 Vbeta and 13 Jbeta primers. The repertoire was sequenced with immunoSEQ multiplex PCR; TCRdb's copy has only in-frame clones and lacks some. The data contain approximately 190,000 clones, about 80% of them singletons. This clone was picked up one time. No antigen is known for it. Deletions cut 1 base from V and 9 bases from J, with 10 bases between. Germline values: CDR1 MDHEN, CDR2 SYDVKM. This CDR3 region has 14 residues. The origin of this receptor is a woman younger than 35 in good health and CMV-seropositive. Input material: PBMCs. The chain has TRBV28 and TRBJ1-6; D remains unclear. The CDR3 sequence: CASSLSSFPSPLHF. As DNA, the CDR3 is TGTGCCAGCAGTTTATCTAGCTTTCCTTCACCCCTCCACTTT.